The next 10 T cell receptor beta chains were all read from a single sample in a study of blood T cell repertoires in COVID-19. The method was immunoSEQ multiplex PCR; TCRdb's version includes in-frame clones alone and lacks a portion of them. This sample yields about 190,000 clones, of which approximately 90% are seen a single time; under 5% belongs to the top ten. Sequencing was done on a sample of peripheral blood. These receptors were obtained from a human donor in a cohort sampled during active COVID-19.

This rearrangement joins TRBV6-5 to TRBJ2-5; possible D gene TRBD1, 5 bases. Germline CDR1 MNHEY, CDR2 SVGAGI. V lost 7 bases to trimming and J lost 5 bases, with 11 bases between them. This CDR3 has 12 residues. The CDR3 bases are TGTGCCAGCATGATCAGGGCGGAGACCCAGTACTTC. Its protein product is CASMIRAETQYF.

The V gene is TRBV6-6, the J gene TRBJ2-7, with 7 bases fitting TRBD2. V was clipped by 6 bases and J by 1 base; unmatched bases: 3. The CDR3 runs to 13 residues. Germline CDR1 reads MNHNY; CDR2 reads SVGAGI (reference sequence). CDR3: CASREGGSYEQYF. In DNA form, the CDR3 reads TGTGCCAGCAGGGAGGGAGGGTCCTACGAGCAGTACTTC.

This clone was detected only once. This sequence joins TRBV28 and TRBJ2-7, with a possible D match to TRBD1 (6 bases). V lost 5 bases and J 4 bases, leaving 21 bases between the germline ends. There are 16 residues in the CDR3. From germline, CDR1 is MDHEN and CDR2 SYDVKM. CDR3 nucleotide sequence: TGTGCCAGCAGTCCTTACCCCGAGGGGGTGAGATACGAGCAGTACTTC. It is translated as CASSPYPEGVRYEQYF.

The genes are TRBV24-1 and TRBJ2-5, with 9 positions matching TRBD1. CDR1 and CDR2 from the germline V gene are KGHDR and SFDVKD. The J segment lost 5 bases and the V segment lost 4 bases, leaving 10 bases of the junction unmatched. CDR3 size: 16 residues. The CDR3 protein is CATSDPTGTGWETQYF. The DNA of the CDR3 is TGTGCCACCAGTGACCCGACCGGGACAGGGTGGGAGACCCAGTACTTC.

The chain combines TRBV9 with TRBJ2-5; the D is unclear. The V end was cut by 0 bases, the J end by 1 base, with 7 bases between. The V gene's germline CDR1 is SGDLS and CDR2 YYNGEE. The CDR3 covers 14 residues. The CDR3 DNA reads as TGTGCCAGCAGCGTAGGGCAAAGCCAAGAGACCCAGTACTTC. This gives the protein CASSVGQSQETQYF. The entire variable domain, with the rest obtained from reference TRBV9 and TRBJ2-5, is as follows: DSGVTQTPKHLITATGQRVTLRCSPRSGDLSVYWYQQSLDQGLQFLIQYYNGEERAKGNILERFSAQQFPDLHSELNLSSLELGDSALYFCASSVGQSQETQYFGPGTRLLVL.

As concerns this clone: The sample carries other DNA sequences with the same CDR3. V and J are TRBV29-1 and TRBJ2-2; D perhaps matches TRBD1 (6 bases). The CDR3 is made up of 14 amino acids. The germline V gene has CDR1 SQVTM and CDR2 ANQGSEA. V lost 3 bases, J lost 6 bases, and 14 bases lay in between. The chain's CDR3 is CSVEGQGPPGELFF. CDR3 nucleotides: TGCAGCGTTGAGGGTCAGGGGCCACCCGGGGAGCTGTTTTTT.

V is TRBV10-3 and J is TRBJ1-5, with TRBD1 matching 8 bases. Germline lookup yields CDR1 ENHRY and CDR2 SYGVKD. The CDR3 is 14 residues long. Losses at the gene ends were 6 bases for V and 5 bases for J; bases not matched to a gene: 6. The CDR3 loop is CAIRKDRDDQPQHF. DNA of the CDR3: TGTGCCATCAGAAAGGACAGGGACGATCAGCCCCAGCATTTT.

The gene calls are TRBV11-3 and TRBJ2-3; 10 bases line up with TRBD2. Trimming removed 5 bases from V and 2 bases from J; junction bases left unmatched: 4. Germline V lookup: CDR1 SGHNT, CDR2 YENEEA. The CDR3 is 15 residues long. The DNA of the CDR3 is TGTGCCAGCAGCCGAACTAGCGGGGTCACAGATACGCAGTATTTT. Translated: CASSRTSGVTDTQYF.

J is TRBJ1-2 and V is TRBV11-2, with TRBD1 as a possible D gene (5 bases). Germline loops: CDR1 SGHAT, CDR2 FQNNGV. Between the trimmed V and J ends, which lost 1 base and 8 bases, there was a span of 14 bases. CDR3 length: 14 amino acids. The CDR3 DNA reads TGTGCCAGCAGCTTAGTCGGGCAGGGCTGGGGCTACACCTTC. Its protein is CASSLVGQGWGYTF.

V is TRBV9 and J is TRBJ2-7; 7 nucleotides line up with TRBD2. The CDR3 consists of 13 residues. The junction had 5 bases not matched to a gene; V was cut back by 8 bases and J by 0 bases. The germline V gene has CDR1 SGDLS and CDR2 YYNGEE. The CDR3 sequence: CARRLASSYEQYF. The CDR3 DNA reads TGTGCCAGACGACTAGCTAGCTCCTACGAGCAGTACTTC. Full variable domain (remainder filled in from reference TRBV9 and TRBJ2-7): DSGVTQTPKHLITATGQRVTLRCSPRSGDLSVYWYQQSLDQGLQFLIQYYNGEERAKGNILERFSAQQFPDLHSELNLSSLELGDSALYFCARRLASSYEQYFGPGTRLTVT.